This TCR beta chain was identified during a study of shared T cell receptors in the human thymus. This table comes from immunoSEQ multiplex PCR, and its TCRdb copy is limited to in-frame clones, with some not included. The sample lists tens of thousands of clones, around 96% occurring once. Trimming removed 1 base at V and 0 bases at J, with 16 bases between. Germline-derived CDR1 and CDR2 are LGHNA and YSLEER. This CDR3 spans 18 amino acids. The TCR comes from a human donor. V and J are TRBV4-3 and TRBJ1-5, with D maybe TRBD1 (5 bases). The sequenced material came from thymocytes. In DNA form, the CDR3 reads TGCGCCAGCAGCCAAGGGTTAATTTCAGGGATTAGCAATCAGCCCCAGCATTTT. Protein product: CASSQGLISGISNQPQHF.